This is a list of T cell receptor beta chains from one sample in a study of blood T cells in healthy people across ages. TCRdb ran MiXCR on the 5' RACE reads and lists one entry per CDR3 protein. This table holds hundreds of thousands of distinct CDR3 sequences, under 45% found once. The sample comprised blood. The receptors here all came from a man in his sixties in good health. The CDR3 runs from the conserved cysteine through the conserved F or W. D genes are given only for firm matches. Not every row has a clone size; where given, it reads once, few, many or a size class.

CDR3: CASSLVPILAGGRSDEQYF
DNA: TGTGCCAGCAGCCTAGTTCCTATCCTAGCGGGGGGGCGTTCTGACGAGCAGTACTTC
D: TRBD2
V: TRBV7-2
size: few
J: TRBJ2-7

CDR3: CASRPDRGHQPQHF
DNA: TGTGCCAGCAGACCGGACAGGGGGCATCAGCCCCAGCATTTT
D: TRBD1
V: TRBV6-2/TRBV6-3
size: once
J: TRBJ1-5

CDR3: CASSLDGTGGSYEQYF
DNA: TGTGCCAGCAGCTTAGACGGGACGGGGGGATCCTACGAGCAGTACTTC
D: TRBD2
V: TRBV7-2
size: -
J: TRBJ2-7

CDR3: CSAMGVMAGAVNNEQFF
DNA: TGCAGTGCCATGGGGGTTATGGCAGGGGCAGTAAACAATGAGCAGTTCTTC
D: -
V: TRBV20-1
size: once
J: TRBJ2-1

CDR3: CASSPSQTRRDEQFF
DNA: TGTGCCAGCTCACCTTCGCAGACAAGGCGGGATGAGCAGTTCTTC
D: -
V: TRBV18
size: -
J: TRBJ2-1

CDR3: CASSQDAGTEQYF
DNA: TGCGCCAGCAGCCAAGATGCAGGTACCGAGCAGTACTTC
D: -
V: TRBV4-3
size: many
J: TRBJ2-7

CDR3: CASSYTGKDNSPLHF
DNA: TGTGCCAGCAGTTACACAGGGAAGGATAATTCACCCCTCCACTTT
D: -
V: TRBV6-5
size: -
J: TRBJ1-6

CDR3: CASSPWAGGNYGYTF
DNA: TGTGCCAGCAGCCCCTGGGCAGGGGGAAACTATGGCTACACCTTC
D: TRBD1
V: TRBV6-1
size: few
J: TRBJ1-2

CDR3: CASRDTYRAEQYF
DNA: TGTGCCAGCAGGGATACGTACAGGGCCGAGCAGTACTTC
D: -
V: TRBV12-3/TRBV12-4
size: -
J: TRBJ2-7

CDR3: CASSSTSGEQYF
DNA: TGTGCCAGCAGCTCGACATCGGGCGAGCAGTACTTC
D: -
V: TRBV7-2
size: -
J: TRBJ2-7

CDR3: CASSLRVLGGREETQYF
DNA: TGTGCCAGCAGTTTAAGGGTCCTAGGGGGTCGAGAAGAGACCCAGTACTTC
D: -
V: TRBV27
size: few
J: TRBJ2-5

CDR3: CASSRLLAGGETQYF
DNA: TGTGCCAGCAGCCGCCTACTAGCGGGGGGAGAGACCCAGTACTTC
D: TRBD2
V: TRBV11-2
size: -
J: TRBJ2-5

CDR3: CASSYPPELAVSTDTQYF
DNA: TGTGCCAGCAGTTACCCCCCGGAACTAGCGGTGAGCACAGATACGCAGTATTTT
D: TRBD2
V: TRBV6-2/TRBV6-3
size: -
J: TRBJ2-3

CDR3: CASSYSGRGVDGYTF
DNA: TGTGCCAGCAGTTACTCGGGCAGGGGCGTAGATGGCTACACCTTC
D: -
V: TRBV6-5
size: -
J: TRBJ1-2

CDR3: CASSLGWGASSYEQYF
DNA: TGTGCCAGCAGTTTAGGATGGGGGGCGAGCTCCTACGAGCAGTACTTC
D: -
V: TRBV12-3/TRBV12-4
size: few
J: TRBJ2-7

CDR3: CSVVELPPKEQYF
DNA: TGCAGCGTTGTTGAACTACCTCCTAAAGAGCAGTACTTC
D: -
V: TRBV29-1
size: -
J: TRBJ2-7

CDR3: CSARGPMNYGYTF
DNA: TGCAGTGCTAGGGGACCGATGAACTATGGCTACACCTTC
D: -
V: TRBV20-1
size: -
J: TRBJ1-2

CDR3: CASSFGTGLTGAFF
DNA: TGCGCCAGCAGCTTTGGGACAGGGCTCACTGGAGCTTTCTTT
D: TRBD1
V: TRBV5-1
size: -
J: TRBJ1-1

CDR3: CASSQDRGTVNQPQHF
DNA: TGTGCCAGCAGTCAGGACAGGGGGACTGTTAATCAGCCCCAGCATTTT
D: TRBD1
V: TRBV28
size: -
J: TRBJ1-5

CDR3: CATSPTGRSYNEQFF
DNA: TGTGCCACCAGCCCAACAGGGAGGTCCTACAATGAGCAGTTCTTC
D: -
V: TRBV7-2
size: -
J: TRBJ2-1

CDR3: CASSLFDSNTGELFF
DNA: TGTGCCAGCAGCTTATTTGACTCAAACACCGGGGAGCTGTTTTTT
D: -
V: TRBV7-7
size: -
J: TRBJ2-2

CDR3: CASSVVSGGIYEQFF
DNA: TGTGCCAGCAGCGTAGTTAGCGGGGGCATCTATGAGCAGTTCTTC
D: TRBD2
V: TRBV9
size: -
J: TRBJ2-1

CDR3: CASSQGRRYVGARAVQETQYF
DNA: TGTGCCAGCAGCCAAGGGAGGCGGTACGTGGGAGCGCGCGCGGTCCAAGAGACCCAGTACTTC
D: -
V: TRBV4-2
size: -
J: TRBJ2-5

CDR3: CASSQVKDLAQFF
DNA: TGCGCCAGCAGCCAAGTTAAGGATCTAGCGCAGTTCTTC
D: -
V: TRBV4-3
size: few
J: TRBJ2-1